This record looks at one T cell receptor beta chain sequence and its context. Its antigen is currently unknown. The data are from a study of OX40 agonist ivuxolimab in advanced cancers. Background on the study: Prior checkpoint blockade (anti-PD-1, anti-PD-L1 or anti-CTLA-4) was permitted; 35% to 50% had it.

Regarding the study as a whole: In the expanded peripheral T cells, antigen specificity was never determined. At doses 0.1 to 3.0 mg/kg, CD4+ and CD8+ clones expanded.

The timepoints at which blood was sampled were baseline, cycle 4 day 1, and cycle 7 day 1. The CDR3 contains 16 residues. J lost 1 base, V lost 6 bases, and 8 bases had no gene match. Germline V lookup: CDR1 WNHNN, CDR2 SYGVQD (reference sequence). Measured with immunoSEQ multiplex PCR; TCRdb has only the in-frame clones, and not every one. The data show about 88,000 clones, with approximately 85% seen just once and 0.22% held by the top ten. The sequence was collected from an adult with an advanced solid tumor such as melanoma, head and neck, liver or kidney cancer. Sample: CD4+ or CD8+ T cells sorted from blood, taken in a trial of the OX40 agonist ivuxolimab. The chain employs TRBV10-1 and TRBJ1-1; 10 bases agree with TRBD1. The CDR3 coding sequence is TGCGCCAGCAGAGACGACAGGGGGCAGCCGAACACTGAAGCTTTCTTT. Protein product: CASRDDRGQPNTEAFF.